Detailed here is one T cell receptor (beta chain). Its antigen is undetermined. This entry is derived from a study of T cell responses to AZD1222 COVID-19 vaccine. Study findings and constraints: Epitopes outside B.1.351 and B.1.1.7 mutated regions reportedly drew nearly half of spike TCRs. Donors, mostly white British, included more females; clonal diversity was possibly underestimated.

Method: immunoSEQ multiplex PCR; TCRdb's copy keeps in-frame clones and lacks some. The sample consists of about 110,000 clones, approximately 89% of them appearing once. The clonotype originates from an adult who received the AZD1222 COVID-19 vaccine. Specimen: peripheral blood, collected 28 days after the second AZD1222 dose.

Written as DNA, the CDR3 is TGTGCCAGCAGCCACGGACCTGACAATGGCTACACCTTC. Protein product: CASSHGPDNGYTF. The rearrangement uses TRBV14 and TRBJ1-2; D is uncertain. Deletions cut 3 bases from V and 6 bases from J, with 11 bases between. The germline V gene encodes CDR1 SGHDN and CDR2 FVKESK. This CDR3 is built from 13 residues.